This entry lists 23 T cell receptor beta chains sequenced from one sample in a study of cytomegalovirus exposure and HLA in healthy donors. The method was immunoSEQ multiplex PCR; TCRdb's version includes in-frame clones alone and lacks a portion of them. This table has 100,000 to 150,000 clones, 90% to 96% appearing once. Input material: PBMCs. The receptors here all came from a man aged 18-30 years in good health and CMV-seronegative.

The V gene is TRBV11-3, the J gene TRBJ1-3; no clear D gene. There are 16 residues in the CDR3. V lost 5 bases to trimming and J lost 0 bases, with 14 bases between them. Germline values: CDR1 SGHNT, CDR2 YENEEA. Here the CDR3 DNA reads TGTGCCAGCAGCGCCCAGACACAACCCTCTGGAAACACCATATATTTT. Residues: CASSAQTQPSGNTIYF.

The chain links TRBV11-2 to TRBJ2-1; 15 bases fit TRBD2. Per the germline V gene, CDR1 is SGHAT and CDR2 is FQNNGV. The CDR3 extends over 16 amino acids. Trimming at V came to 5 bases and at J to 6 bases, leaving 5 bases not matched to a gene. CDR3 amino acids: CASSGTSGRTVNEQFF. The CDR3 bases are TGTGCCAGCAGCGGGACTAGCGGGAGGACGGTCAATGAGCAGTTCTTC.

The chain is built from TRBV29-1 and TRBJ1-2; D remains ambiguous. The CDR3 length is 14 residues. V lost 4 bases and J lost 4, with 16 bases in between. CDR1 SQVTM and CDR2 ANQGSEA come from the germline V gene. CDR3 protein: CSVAIGVRSYGYTF. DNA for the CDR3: TGCAGCGTTGCTATCGGGGTGCGAAGCTATGGCTACACCTTC.

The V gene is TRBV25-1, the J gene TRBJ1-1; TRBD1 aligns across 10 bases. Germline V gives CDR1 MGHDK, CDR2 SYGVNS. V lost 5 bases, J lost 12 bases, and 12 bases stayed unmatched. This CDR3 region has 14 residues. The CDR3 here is CASSPTDRGQVTFF. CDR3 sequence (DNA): TGTGCCAGCAGTCCCACTGACAGGGGGCAGGTAACTTTCTTT.

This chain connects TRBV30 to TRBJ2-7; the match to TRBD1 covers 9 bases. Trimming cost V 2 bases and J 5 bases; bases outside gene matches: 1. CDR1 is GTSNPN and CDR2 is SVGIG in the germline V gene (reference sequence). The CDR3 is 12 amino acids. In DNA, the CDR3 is TGTGCCTGGAGTTGGGACAGGGACGAGCAGTACTTC. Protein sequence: CAWSWDRDEQYF.

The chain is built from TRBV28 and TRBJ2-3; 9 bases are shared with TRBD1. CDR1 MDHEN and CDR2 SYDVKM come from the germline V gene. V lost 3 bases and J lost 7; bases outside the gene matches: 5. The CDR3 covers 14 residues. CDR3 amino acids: CASSLGQGRHTQYF. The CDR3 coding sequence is TGTGCCAGCAGTTTGGGACAGGGAAGACATACGCAGTATTTT.

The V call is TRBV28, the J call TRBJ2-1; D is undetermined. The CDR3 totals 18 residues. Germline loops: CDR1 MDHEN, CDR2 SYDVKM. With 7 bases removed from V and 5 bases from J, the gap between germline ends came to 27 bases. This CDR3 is CASTTFLVRSSANNEQFF. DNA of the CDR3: TGTGCCAGCACTACTTTCCTCGTACGATCTTCTGCAAACAATGAGCAGTTCTTC.

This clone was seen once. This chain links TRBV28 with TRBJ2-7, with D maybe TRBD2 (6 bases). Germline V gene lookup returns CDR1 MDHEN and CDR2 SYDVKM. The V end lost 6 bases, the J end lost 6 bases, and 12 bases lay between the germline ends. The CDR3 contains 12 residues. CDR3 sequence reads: CASRGGNSEQYF. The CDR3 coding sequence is TGTGCCAGCAGGGGGGGTAATTCCGAGCAGTACTTC.

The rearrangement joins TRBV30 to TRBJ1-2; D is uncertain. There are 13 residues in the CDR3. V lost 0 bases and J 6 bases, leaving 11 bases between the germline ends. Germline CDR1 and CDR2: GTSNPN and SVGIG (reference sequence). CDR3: CAWSVQIRNGYTF. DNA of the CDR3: TGTGCCTGGAGTGTACAGATAAGAAATGGCTACACCTTC.

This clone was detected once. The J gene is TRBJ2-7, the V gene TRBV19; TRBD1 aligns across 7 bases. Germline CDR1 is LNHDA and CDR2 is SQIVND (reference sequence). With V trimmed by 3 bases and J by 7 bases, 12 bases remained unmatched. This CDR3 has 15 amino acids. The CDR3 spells CASSMDRTAFGEQYF. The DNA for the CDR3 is TGTGCCAGTAGTATGGACAGGACAGCCTTCGGGGAGCAGTACTTC.

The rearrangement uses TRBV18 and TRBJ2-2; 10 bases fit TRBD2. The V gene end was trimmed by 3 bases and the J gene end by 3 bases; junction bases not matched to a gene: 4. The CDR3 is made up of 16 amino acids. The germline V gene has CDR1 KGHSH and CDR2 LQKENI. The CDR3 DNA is TGTGCCAGCTCACCTCTAGGGACTAGCGACACCGGGGAGCTGTTTTTT. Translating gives CASSPLGTSDTGELFF.

The chain's CDR3 is CASSPLSGTVGQYF. CDR3 DNA sequence: TGTGCCAGCAGTCCCCTTAGCGGGACGGTCGGGCAGTACTTC. This chain connects TRBV28 to TRBJ2-7, with 8 nucleotides matching TRBD2. The ends lost 5 bases at V and 9 bases at J; junction bases unmatched: 12. This CDR3 comprises 14 residues. The V gene's germline CDR1 is MDHEN and CDR2 SYDVKM.

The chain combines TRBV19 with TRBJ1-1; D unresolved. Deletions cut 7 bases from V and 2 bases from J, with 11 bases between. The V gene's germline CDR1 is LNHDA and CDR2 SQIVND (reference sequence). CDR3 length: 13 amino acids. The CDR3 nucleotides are TGTGCCAGTATAATGCGGGGAAACACTGAAGCTTTCTTT. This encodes CASIMRGNTEAFF.

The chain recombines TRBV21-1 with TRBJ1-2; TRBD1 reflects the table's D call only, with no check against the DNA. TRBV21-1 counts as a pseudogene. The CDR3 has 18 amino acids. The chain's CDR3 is CASSKEGQEGFGDYGYTF. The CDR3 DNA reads TGTGCCAGCAGCAAAGAGGGGCAGGAAGGCTTTGGCGACTATGGCTACACCTTC.

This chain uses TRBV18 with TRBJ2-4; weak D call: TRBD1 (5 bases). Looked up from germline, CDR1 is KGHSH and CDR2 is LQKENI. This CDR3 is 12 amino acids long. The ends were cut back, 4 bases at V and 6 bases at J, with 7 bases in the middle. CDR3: CASSLQGNIQYF. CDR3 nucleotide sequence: TGTGCCAGCTCACTTCAGGGAAACATTCAGTACTTC.

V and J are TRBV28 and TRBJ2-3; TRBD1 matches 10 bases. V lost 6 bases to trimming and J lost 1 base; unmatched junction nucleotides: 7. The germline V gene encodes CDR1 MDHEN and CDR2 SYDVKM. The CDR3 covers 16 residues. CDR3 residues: CASSHTGTGGTDTQYF. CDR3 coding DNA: TGTGCCAGCAGCCATACCGGGACAGGGGGCACAGATACGCAGTATTTT.

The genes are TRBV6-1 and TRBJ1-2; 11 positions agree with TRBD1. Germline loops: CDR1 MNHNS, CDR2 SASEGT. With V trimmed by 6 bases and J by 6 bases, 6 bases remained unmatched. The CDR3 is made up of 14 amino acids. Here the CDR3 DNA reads TGTGCCAGCAGAGGACAGGGGGCAAGGGATGGCTACACCTTC. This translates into CASRGQGARDGYTF.

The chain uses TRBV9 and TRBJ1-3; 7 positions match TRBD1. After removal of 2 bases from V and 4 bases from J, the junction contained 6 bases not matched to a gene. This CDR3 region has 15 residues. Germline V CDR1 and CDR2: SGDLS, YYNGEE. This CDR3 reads CASSVGDSWGNTIYF. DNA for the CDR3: TGTGCCAGCAGCGTGGGGGACAGTTGGGGAAACACCATATATTTT.

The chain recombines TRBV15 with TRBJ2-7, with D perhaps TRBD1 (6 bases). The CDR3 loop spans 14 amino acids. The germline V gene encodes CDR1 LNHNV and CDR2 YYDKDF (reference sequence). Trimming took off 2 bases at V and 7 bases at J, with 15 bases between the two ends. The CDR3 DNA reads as TGTGCCACCAGCAGAAGGGGGAGAATGGGGGAGCAGTACTTC. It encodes CATSRRGRMGEQYF.

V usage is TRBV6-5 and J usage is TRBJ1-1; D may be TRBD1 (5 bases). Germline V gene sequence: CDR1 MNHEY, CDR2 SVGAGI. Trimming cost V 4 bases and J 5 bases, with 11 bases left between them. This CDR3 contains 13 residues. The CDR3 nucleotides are TGTGCCAGCAGTTCCCAGGGAGGTACTGAAGCTTTCTTT. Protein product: CASSSQGGTEAFF.

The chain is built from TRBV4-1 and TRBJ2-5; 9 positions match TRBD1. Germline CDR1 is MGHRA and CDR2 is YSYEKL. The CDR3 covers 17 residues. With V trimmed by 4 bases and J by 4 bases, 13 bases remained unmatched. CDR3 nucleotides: TGCGCCAGCAGCCCTAGCCCCCCGAACAGGGGGCGAGAGACCCAGTACTTC. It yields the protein CASSPSPPNRGRETQYF.

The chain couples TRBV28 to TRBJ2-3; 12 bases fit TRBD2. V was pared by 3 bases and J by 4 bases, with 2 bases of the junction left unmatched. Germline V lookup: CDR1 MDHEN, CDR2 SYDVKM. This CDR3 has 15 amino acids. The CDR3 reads CASSFGLAGSDTQYF. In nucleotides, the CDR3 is TGTGCCAGCAGTTTTGGACTAGCGGGATCAGATACGCAGTATTTT.

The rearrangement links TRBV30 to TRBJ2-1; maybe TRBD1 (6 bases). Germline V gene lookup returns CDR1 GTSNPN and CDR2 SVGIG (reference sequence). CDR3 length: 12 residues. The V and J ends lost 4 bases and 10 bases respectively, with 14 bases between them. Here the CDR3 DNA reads TGTGCCTGGATCGCTTGGGGGCGGGAGCAGTTCTTC. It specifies CAWIAWGREQFF. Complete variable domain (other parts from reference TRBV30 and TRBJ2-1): SQTIHQWPATLVQPVGSPLSLECTVEGTSNPNLYWYRQAAGRGLQLLFYSVGIGQISSEVPQNLSASRPQDRQFILSSKKLLLSDSGFYLCAWIAWGREQFFGPGTRLTVL.